The clone carrying this TCR beta chain occurred many times. Regions amplified from RNA transcripts were the TCR beta CDR3 regions. First-round RT-PCR of the TCR CDR3 relied on the HTBI primer set. TCRdb analysed the multiplex PCR reads with MiXCR anew, one entry per CDR3 protein. Altogether 450,000 to 650,000 distinct CDR3 sequences are present, approximately 15% being singletons, with the ten largest covering roughly 7%. The data derive from a study of T cells in Graves' hyperthyroidism and ophthalmopathy. Clinical symptoms, serum thyroxine, TRAb, thyroid ultrasound and orbital computed tomography established diagnosis. This TCR was sampled from a young woman with Graves' ophthalmopathy. Material: blood.

Here the CDR3 DNA reads TGTGCCAGCAGTCGACTGCAGGGGCCCGGCGGCAATCAGCCCCAGCATTTT. This gives the protein CASSRLQGPGGNQPQHF. This chain connects TRBV11-2 to TRBJ1-5; D may be TRBD1 (6 bases). Trimming removed 6 bases from V and 2 bases from J, with 20 bases in between. CDR1 and CDR2 from the germline V gene are SGHAT and FQNNGV. The length of the CDR3 is 17 residues.